This T cell receptor (beta chain) was captured by sequencing in a study of blood T cell repertoires in COVID-19. In the authors' workflow: Estimation of nucleated cell counts relied on the amplification of reference gene primers. Assay used: immunoSEQ multiplex PCR; TCRdb lists only in-frame clones, some missing. V and J calls and clone size are copied from that table; D and trimming were computed from the DNA. Among around 300,000 clones, roughly 88% were seen once, and the ten largest hold approximately 1.6%. V shed 4 bases and J shed 7 bases, with 13 bases lying between them. Germline V gene lookup returns CDR1 LNHDA and CDR2 SQIVND (reference sequence). The CDR3 spans 14 residues. During active infection, Seattle patients enrolled and were then monitored through disease.

The origin of this receptor is a young woman with COVID-19, enrolled during active disease. The sequenced sample was peripheral blood. This chain connects TRBV19 to TRBJ1-4; the D is unclear. The CDR3 coding sequence is TGTGCCAGTAGTACACACGGTGAGGGTGAAAAACTGTTTTTT. Its protein product is CASSTHGEGEKLFF. The full variable domain, with the rest looked up from reference TRBV19 and TRBJ1-4, is DGGITQSPKYLFRKEGQNVTLSCEQNLNHDAMYWYRQDPGQGLRLIYYSQIVNDFQKGDIAEGYSVSREKKESFPLTVTSAQKNPTAFYLCASSTHGEGEKLFFGSGTQLSVL.